This T cell receptor (beta chain) was obtained from a study of blood T cell repertoires in COVID-19. The overall study: The study drew acute and convalescent COVID-19 samples from the United States, Italy and Spain. Sources were T cells, B-cell-depleted T cells, or PBMCs; the material itself was cDNA or gDNA.

The CDR3 loop spans 13 amino acids. From germline, CDR1 is MNHEY and CDR2 SVGEGT. The V end was cut by 2 bases, the J end by 3 bases, with 4 bases between. Original processing notes: Reference gene primer amplification gave nucleated cell count estimates. The data were produced by immunoSEQ multiplex PCR, yet TCRdb's version contains in-frame clones alone and is incomplete. V and J calls and clone size are copied from that table; D and trimming were computed from the DNA. The sample yields about 53,000 clones, 90% to 95% seen once. Input material: peripheral blood. This chain uses TRBV6-2 or TRBV6-3 with TRBJ2-2; no clear D gene. The TCR comes from a human donor in a cohort sampled during active COVID-19. CDR3 in amino acids: CASSYADTGELFF. Written as DNA, the CDR3 is TGTGCCAGCAGTTACGCGGACACCGGGGAGCTGTTTTTT.